This TCR beta chain was sequenced during a study of blood T cells in healthy people across ages. With regard to this clonotype: Antigen unknown.

Points from the study as a whole: Without sorted subsets, naive and antigen-experienced compartments could not be conclusively compared.

Combining a sample-barcoded 5' primer with a J-beta primer mix, a second PCR ran for 7 to 11 cycles. One entry per CDR3 protein, called by TCRdb with MiXCR from the 5' RACE reads. The data show about 970,000 distinct CDR3 sequences, with roughly 51% seen just once and over 20% held by the top ten. The receptor's source is a woman aged 55-75 years in good health. Material for sequencing was blood.

The CDR3 sequence is CASSLGPRVAGFDNEQFF. CDR3 DNA: TGTGCCAGCAGTTTAGGCCCGAGGGTAGCCGGCTTCGACAATGAGCAGTTCTTC. The rearrangement links TRBV12-3 or TRBV12-4 to TRBJ2-1, with D perhaps TRBD2 (5 bases). This CDR3 comprises 18 residues. V was trimmed by 1 base and J by 5 bases, leaving 21 bases between them.